The 17 T cell receptor beta chains given below trace back to one sample, sequenced in a study of T cell responses to AZD1222 COVID-19 vaccine. Clones were sequenced by immunoSEQ multiplex PCR, and TCRdb holds only the in-frame ones, with some missing. The table lists around 150,000 clones, 90% of them singletons. Sequencing used peripheral blood, obtained on day 0 of AZD1222 vaccination. These receptors were taken from an adult in good health.

The J gene is TRBJ2-1, the V gene TRBV13; 8 bases align to TRBD2. The CDR3 has 15 residues. V was pared by 2 bases and J by 4 bases, with 4 bases of the junction left unmatched. Germline V gene lookup returns CDR1 PRHDT and CDR2 FYEKMQ (reference sequence). The CDR3 reads CASSLSGGGYNEQFF. In DNA form, the CDR3 reads TGTGCCAGCAGCTTAAGCGGGGGCGGGTACAATGAGCAGTTCTTC.

V gene TRBV7-2 combines with J gene TRBJ2-1, with TRBD2 identical over 10 bases. The CDR3 length is 16 residues. Germline V gene data show CDR1 as SGHTA and CDR2 as FQGNSA. The V and J ends lost 1 base and 4 bases, in that order; junction bases with no gene match: 4. CDR3 sequence (DNA): TGTGCCAGCAGCTTAGTTCCTAGCGGGGGATACAATGAGCAGTTCTTC. Encoded protein: CASSLVPSGGYNEQFF.

This chain joins TRBV20-1 and TRBJ1-5, with D tentatively TRBD1 (6 bases). The V gene's germline CDR1 is DFQATT and CDR2 SNEGSKA (reference sequence). This CDR3 is 15 amino acids long. Trimming took 6 bases from V and 6 from J, leaving 21 bases between them. The CDR3 region is CSASPGGRVGQPQHF. The CDR3 DNA reads TGCAGTGCCAGTCCCGGGGGGCGAGTGGGTCAGCCCCAGCATTTT.

The chain's CDR3 is CASSLDGIRSYEQYF. The CDR3 nucleotides are TGTGCCAGCAGCTTAGATGGGATTAGGTCCTACGAGCAGTACTTC. The chain has TRBV11-2 and TRBJ2-7, with D uncertain. Germline CDR1 and CDR2: SGHAT and FQNNGV. The CDR3 length is 15 residues. V gave up 0 bases and J gave up 1 base, with 10 bases separating them.

This rearrangement joins TRBV29-1 to TRBJ1-1; no reliable D call. The V gene lost 4 bases and the J gene lost 0 bases, with 6 bases spanning the gap. Germline lookup yields CDR1 SQVTM and CDR2 ANQGSEA. This CDR3 is 12 amino acids long. CDR3 DNA sequence: TGCAGCGTTGTTCGTATGAACACTGAAGCTTTCTTT. Amino acid sequence: CSVVRMNTEAFF.

This clone has only one observation. The chain uses TRBV19 and TRBJ1-4; D is ambiguous. The CDR3 runs 14 residues. Germline V CDR1 and CDR2: LNHDA, SQIVND (reference sequence). The V and J ends lost 5 bases and 0 bases respectively, with 7 bases between them. CDR3 nucleotide sequence: TGTGCCAGTAGTGCAGTAGCAACTAATGAAAAACTGTTTTTT. It specifies CASSAVATNEKLFF.

This clone appeared a single time. The chain is built from TRBV19 and TRBJ1-5; no clear D. The CDR3 has 15 residues. Germline loops: CDR1 LNHDA, CDR2 SQIVND (reference sequence). Trimming removed 2 bases from V and 5 bases from J, with 13 bases in between. The CDR3 region is CASSILGFGHQPQHF. In nucleotides, the CDR3 is TGTGCCAGTAGTATACTAGGGTTTGGACATCAGCCCCAGCATTTT.

This clone has a single count. The genes are TRBV19 and TRBJ2-3; D possibly uses TRBD1 or TRBD2 (6 bases each). This CDR3 contains 16 residues. Germline V gives CDR1 LNHDA, CDR2 SQIVND (reference sequence). With 5 bases removed from V and 1 base from J, the gap between germline ends came to 16 bases. The CDR3 is CASSPRGRGGTDTQYF. As DNA, the CDR3 is TGTGCCAGTAGTCCCCGGGGGCGCGGGGGCACAGATACGCAGTATTTT.

This clone was recorded at least ten times. The chain employs TRBV7-2 and TRBJ2-5; 7 bases are shared with TRBD2. This CDR3 is 15 amino acids long. With V trimmed by 7 bases and J by 2 bases, 10 bases remained unmatched. The germline V gene encodes CDR1 SGHTA and CDR2 FQGNSA. The CDR3: CASNRGAGEQETQYF. CDR3 sequence (DNA): TGTGCCAGCAACAGAGGGGCGGGGGAGCAAGAGACCCAGTACTTC.

In its sample, this clone was seen a few times. V is TRBV19 and J is TRBJ1-1; TRBD1 might be the D (5 bases). CDR3 size: 13 residues. The V gene lost 9 bases and the J gene lost 8 bases, with 19 bases spanning the gap. Per the germline V gene, CDR1 is LNHDA and CDR2 is SQIVND (reference sequence). DNA of the CDR3: TGTGCCAGCGGGCCTGGCCCCCAGGGAGAAGCTTTCTTT. This sequence encodes CASGPGPQGEAFF.

The chain links TRBV5-4 to TRBJ1-4; D is undetermined. The CDR3 covers 16 residues. Trimming pared 0 bases from V and 7 bases from J, leaving 16 bases between. The germline V gene encodes CDR1 SGHNT and CDR2 YYREEE (reference sequence). CDR3 sequence reads: CASSLAPREFGEKLFF. CDR3 nucleotide sequence: TGTGCCAGCAGCTTGGCCCCTAGGGAGTTCGGTGAAAAACTGTTTTTT.

This clone was counted a few times. The V and J genes are TRBV14 and TRBJ2-2; 9 bases agree with TRBD1. This CDR3 is built from 17 residues. The V segment lost 2 bases and the J segment 6 bases; nucleotides outside the gene matches: 10. Germline CDR1 SGHDN, CDR2 FVKESK. CDR3 in DNA: TGTGCCAGCAGCCAACACGGACCGGGACAGGGCGCCGGGGAGCTGTTTTTT. Translating it yields CASSQHGPGQGAGELFF.

This clone came up once. The V and J genes are TRBV2 and TRBJ2-5, with TRBD1 identical over 8 bases. V shed 8 bases and J 5 bases; nucleotides not matched to a gene: 4. The length of the CDR3 is 12 residues. Germline values: CDR1 SNHLY, CDR2 FYNNEI. The CDR3 loop is CASDRGDETQYF. CDR3 DNA sequence: TGTGCCAGCGACAGGGGAGATGAGACCCAGTACTTC.

The chain recombines TRBV30 with TRBJ2-1; D is unclear. Trimming stripped 4 bases from V and 6 bases from J, with 7 bases between. The CDR3 contains 11 residues. CDR1 GTSNPN and CDR2 SVGIG come from the germline V gene (reference sequence). CDR3 nucleotides: TGTGCCTGGACAGTTTCCAATGAGCAGTTCTTC. As protein: CAWTVSNEQFF. The full variable domain, its missing parts supplied by reference TRBV30 and TRBJ2-1, is SQTIHQWPATLVQPVGSPLSLECTVEGTSNPNLYWYRQAAGRGLQLLFYSVGIGQISSEVPQNLSASRPQDRQFILSSKKLLLSDSGFYLCAWTVSNEQFFGPGTRLTVL.

The J gene is TRBJ2-1, the V gene TRBV19; D remains unclear. The CDR3 sequence is 14 residues long. Between the trimmed V and J ends, which lost 1 base and 4 bases, there was a span of 8 bases. Germline V lookup: CDR1 LNHDA, CDR2 SQIVND (reference sequence). In DNA, the CDR3 is TGTGCCAGTAGTATAGCGGCCGGTTACAATGAGCAGTTCTTC. It yields the protein CASSIAAGYNEQFF.

The J gene is TRBJ1-6, the V gene TRBV19; D is unresolved. This CDR3 comprises 13 residues. The V end was cut by 6 bases, the J end by 7 bases, with 10 bases between. Germline V gene lookup returns CDR1 LNHDA and CDR2 SQIVND (reference sequence). The chain's CDR3 is CASSVGQNSPLHF. The CDR3 coding sequence is TGTGCCAGTAGCGTAGGGCAAAATTCACCCCTCCACTTT.

This chain links TRBV29-1 with TRBJ1-4, with D maybe TRBD1 (5 bases). The CDR3 has 12 residues. Trimming left V 6 bases short and J 8 bases short, with 13 bases between. Germline lookup yields CDR1 SQVTM and CDR2 ANQGSEA. CDR3 protein: CSVYVAGEKLFF. DNA of the CDR3: TGCAGCGTCTACGTAGCAGGGGAAAAACTGTTTTTT.